One and the same sample provided the 13 T cell receptor beta chains below, sequenced in a study of T-cell reconstitution after alpha-beta-depleted transplantation in children. Unique molecular identifiers were incorporated during preparation of the TCRbeta library. TCRdb re-called the PCR reads with MiXCR, one entry per CDR3 protein. The sample holds 580,000 or so distinct CDR3 sequences, more than 20% seen once. Source: PBMCs, mostly from graft donor cells, taken 360 days after TCRalphabeta/CD19-depleted stem cell transplant. Every receptor here comes from a boy less than two years old who had a stem cell transplant for acute myeloid leukemia, so the T cells may come from the graft donor.

In this sample, this clonotype turned up a few times. The rearrangement uses TRBV20-1 and TRBJ2-1; 11 bases agree with TRBD2. CDR1 DFQATT and CDR2 SNEGSKA come from the germline V gene (reference sequence). J was trimmed by 7 bases and V by 6 bases; bases with no gene match: 11. There are 15 residues in the CDR3. DNA of the CDR3: TGCAGTGCACCGCCCTTAGCGGGGGGGCGGAATGAGCAGTTCTTC. Protein sequence: CSAPPLAGGRNEQFF.

This clonotype came up many times. This sequence joins TRBV27 and TRBJ2-1; D is ambiguous. Trimming took off 10 bases at V and 0 bases at J, with 10 bases between the two ends. The V gene's germline CDR1 is MNHEY and CDR2 SMNVEV (reference sequence). The CDR3 runs to 13 residues. The CDR3 reads CATRGVSYNEQFF. The CDR3 DNA is TGTGCCACCCGCGGAGTCTCCTACAATGAGCAGTTCTTC.

This clonotype was recorded at least ten times. The CDR3 loop reads CASRGQGASYEQYV. The CDR3 DNA reads as TGTGCCAGCAGGGGACAGGGGGCCTCCTACGAGCAGTACGTC. This chain links TRBV28 with TRBJ2-7; 12 nucleotides agree with TRBD1. V was clipped by 6 bases and J by 0 bases; unmatched bases: 0. From germline, CDR1 is MDHEN and CDR2 SYDVKM. This CDR3 is built from 14 residues.

This chain uses TRBV20-1 with TRBJ2-1; 12 bases fit TRBD2. This CDR3 is built from 17 residues. V dropped 0 bases and J dropped 2; count of bases not matched to a gene: 5. Germline V lookup: CDR1 DFQATT, CDR2 SNEGSKA (reference sequence). The chain's CDR3 is CSARDLASGGAYNEQFF. The DNA for the CDR3 is TGCAGTGCTAGAGATTTGGCTAGCGGGGGGGCCTACAATGAGCAGTTCTTC.

The table lists this clonotype with a few counts. The rearrangement uses TRBV14 and TRBJ2-2, with D perhaps matching TRBD1 or TRBD2 (5 bases each). The V gene lost 4 bases and the J gene lost 7 bases, with 19 bases spanning the gap. Germline CDR1 reads SGHDN; CDR2 reads FVKESK. The CDR3 contains 16 residues. DNA for the CDR3: TGTGCCAGCAGCCTCTCCCGGGGCGCAAAGGTCGGGGAGCTGTTTTTT. This gives the protein CASSLSRGAKVGELFF.

The rearrangement uses TRBV6-5 and TRBJ2-6; D is possibly TRBD1 (5 bases). The V end was cut by 4 bases, the J end by 4 bases, with 17 bases between. CDR3 length: 17 amino acids. Per the germline V gene, CDR1 is MNHEY and CDR2 is SVGAGI. Here the CDR3 DNA reads TGTGCCAGCAGTTTCACGTTGACAGTCTCCGGGGCCAACGTCCTGACTTTC. Protein sequence: CASSFTLTVSGANVLTF.

At least ten counts were recorded for this clonotype. The genes are TRBV5-1 and TRBJ2-3; TRBD2 is a possible D gene (5 bases). The V gene's germline CDR1 is SGHRS and CDR2 YFSETQ. V was trimmed by 0 bases and J by 0 bases, leaving 8 bases between them. There are 15 residues in the CDR3. CDR3 DNA sequence: TGCGCCAGCAGCTTGGTCAGGACTAGCACAGATACGCAGTATTTT. Amino acids: CASSLVRTSTDTQYF.

The J gene is TRBJ2-7, the V gene TRBV20-1, with no clear D. The CDR3 contains 13 residues. Trimming removed 4 bases at V and 0 bases at J, with 10 bases between. From germline, CDR1 is DFQATT and CDR2 SNEGSKA (reference sequence). CDR3 region: CSAKGDGSYEQYF. CDR3 DNA: TGCAGTGCTAAGGGTGACGGCTCCTACGAGCAGTACTTC.

The V and J genes are TRBV5-1 and TRBJ2-3; perhaps TRBD1 as D (6 bases). Germline V gives CDR1 SGHRS, CDR2 YFSETQ. The V end was cut by 2 bases, the J end by 5 bases, with 15 bases between. The CDR3 spans 15 residues. For the CDR3, the DNA is TGCGCCAGCAGCTTAGGGGACACTCCCGGAGATACGCAGTATTTT. Its protein is CASSLGDTPGDTQYF.

This clonotype was detected only a few times. The chain carries TRBV12-3 or TRBV12-4 and TRBJ2-2, with 8 bases matching TRBD2. V lost 1 base, J lost 4 bases, and 5 bases stayed unmatched. This CDR3 is 16 amino acids long. The CDR3 nucleotides read TGTGCCAGCAGTTTAGGGGGACTAGAAGGCACCGGGGAGCTGTTTTTT. Amino acid sequence: CASSLGGLEGTGELFF.

The J gene is TRBJ2-5, the V gene TRBV6-5, with 8 bases identical to TRBD2. This CDR3 has 15 amino acids. In germline, CDR1 is MNHEY, CDR2 SVGAGI. V shed 2 bases and J 5 bases; nucleotides not matched to a gene: 7. CDR3 region: CASSYGGTSFETQYF. The CDR3 region has the DNA TGTGCCAGCAGTTACGGTGGGACTAGTTTTGAGACCCAGTACTTC.

Turning to this clonotype: This may stem from a read error, because a much larger clone lies one nucleotide away. This CDR3 is missing its conserved last phenylalanine or tryptophan, likely due to a read error. The DNA is left out, because the CDR3 cannot be placed on it with certainty; the CDR3 is given as TCRdb lists it. The CDR3 sequence: CASSSPGAVVN. The chain combines TRBV28 with TRBJ2-7; the D segment call TRBD1 is taken from the table without a DNA check. The CDR3 length is 11 residues, termini included. CDR1 MDHEN and CDR2 SYDVKM come from the germline V gene.

J is TRBJ2-1 and V is TRBV7-3; possible D gene TRBD1, 8 bases. V was trimmed by 2 bases and J by 4 bases, leaving 21 bases between them. This CDR3 spans 18 amino acids. Germline V gives CDR1 SGHTA, CDR2 FQGTGA. CDR3 sequence reads: CASSLYGLQGGKYNEQFF. Written as DNA, the CDR3 is TGTGCCAGCAGCTTATATGGGTTACAGGGGGGGAAGTACAATGAGCAGTTCTTC.